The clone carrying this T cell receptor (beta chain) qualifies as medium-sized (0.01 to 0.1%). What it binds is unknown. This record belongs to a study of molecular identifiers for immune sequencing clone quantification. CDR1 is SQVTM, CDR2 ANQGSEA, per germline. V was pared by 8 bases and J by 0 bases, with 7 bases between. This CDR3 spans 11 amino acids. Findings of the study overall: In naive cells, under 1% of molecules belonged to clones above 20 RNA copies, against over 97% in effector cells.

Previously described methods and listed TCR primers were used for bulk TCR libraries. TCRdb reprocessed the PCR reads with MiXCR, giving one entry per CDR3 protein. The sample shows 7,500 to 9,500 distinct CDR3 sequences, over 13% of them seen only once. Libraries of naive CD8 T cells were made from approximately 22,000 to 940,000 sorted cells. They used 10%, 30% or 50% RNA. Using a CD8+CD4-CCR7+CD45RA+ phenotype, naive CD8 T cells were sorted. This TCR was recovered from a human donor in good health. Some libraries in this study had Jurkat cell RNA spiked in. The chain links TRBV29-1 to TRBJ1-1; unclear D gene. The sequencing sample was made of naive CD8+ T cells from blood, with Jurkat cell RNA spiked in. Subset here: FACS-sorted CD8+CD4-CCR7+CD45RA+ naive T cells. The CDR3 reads CSIPLNTEAFF. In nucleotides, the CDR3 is TGCAGCATTCCTTTGAACACTGAAGCTTTCTTT.